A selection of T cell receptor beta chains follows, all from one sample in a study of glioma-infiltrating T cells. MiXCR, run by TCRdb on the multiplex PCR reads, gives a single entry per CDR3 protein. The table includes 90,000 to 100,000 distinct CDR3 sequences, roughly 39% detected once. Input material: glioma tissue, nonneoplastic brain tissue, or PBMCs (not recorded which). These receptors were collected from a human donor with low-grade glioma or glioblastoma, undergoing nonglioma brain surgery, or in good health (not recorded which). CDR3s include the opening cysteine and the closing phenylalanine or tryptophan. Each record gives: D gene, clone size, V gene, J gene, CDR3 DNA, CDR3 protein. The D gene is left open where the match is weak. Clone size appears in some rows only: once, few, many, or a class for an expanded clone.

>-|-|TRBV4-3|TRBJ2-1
TGCGCCAGCATCCAAGAGGGAGGCTACCCTGAGAAGTTCTTC
CASIQEGGYPEKFF
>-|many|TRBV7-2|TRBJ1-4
TGTGCCAGCAGCCCCCGGGGGGCCCTTAATGAAAAACTGTTTTTT
CASSPRGALNEKLFF
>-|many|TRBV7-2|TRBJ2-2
TGTGCCAGCAGCTTAACAGGATCGAACACCGGGGAGCTGTTTTTT
CASSLTGSNTGELFF
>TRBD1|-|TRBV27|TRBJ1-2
TGTGCCAGCAGTTTATGGGGACAGGGGGCGGTTGGCTACACCTTC
CASSLWGQGAVGYTF
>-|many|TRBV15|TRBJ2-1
TGTGCCACCAGCAGAGTGGGACATGAGCAGTTCTTC
CATSRVGHEQFF
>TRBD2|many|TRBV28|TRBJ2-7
TGTGCCAGCAGTCCCAGCCTAGCGGGGGGTCCCTACGAGCAGTACTTC
CASSPSLAGGPYEQYF
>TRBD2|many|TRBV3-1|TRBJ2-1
TGTGCCAGCAGCCAACGAGCGGGGGGCTACAATGAGCAGTTCTTC
CASSQRAGGYNEQFF
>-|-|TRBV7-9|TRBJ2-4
TGTGCCAGCAGTCGACAGGAGGTTTACATTCAGTACTTC
CASSRQEVYIQYF
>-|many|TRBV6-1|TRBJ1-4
TGTGCCAGCAGCCGGAATGAAAAACTGTTTTTT
CASSRNEKLFF
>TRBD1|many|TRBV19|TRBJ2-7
TGTGCCAGTACTGGGACAGCCTACGAGCAGTACTTC
CASTGTAYEQYF
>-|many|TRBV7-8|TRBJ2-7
TGTGCCAGCGGGAATTACGACGAGCAGTACTTC
CASGNYDEQYF
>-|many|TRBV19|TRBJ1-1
TGTGCCAGTAGTGAACTACAGGGAGGTGCCACTGAAGCTTTCTTT
CASSELQGGATEAFF
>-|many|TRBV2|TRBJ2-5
TGTGCCAGCAGTGACCCACGGGAGACCCAGTACTTC
CASSDPRETQYF
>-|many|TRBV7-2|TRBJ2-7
TGTGCCAGCAGCCTCGACCACGAGCAGTACTTC
CASSLDHEQYF
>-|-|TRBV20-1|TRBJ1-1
TGCAGTACTAGAGAAGGGGGATGGGACACTGAAGCTTTCTTT
CSTREGGWDTEAFF
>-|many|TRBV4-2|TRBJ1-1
TGTGCCAGCAGCCAAGGGACAATTGATGAAGCTTTCTTT
CASSQGTIDEAFF
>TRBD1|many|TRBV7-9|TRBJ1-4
TGTGCCAGCAGCTCGGGACAGGGTGGGGAAAAACTGTTTTTT
CASSSGQGGEKLFF
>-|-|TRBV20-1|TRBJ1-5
TGCAGTGCTCAAGAAAGAGGCGATCAGCCCCAGCATTTT
CSAQERGDQPQHF
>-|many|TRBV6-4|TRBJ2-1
TGTGCCAGCAGTGACCGTTACAATGAGCAGTTCTTC
CASSDRYNEQFF
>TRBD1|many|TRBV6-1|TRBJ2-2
TGTGCCAGCAGTGAAAGGGTCCGGACAGGGATTAGCGGGGAGCTGTTTTTT
CASSERVRTGISGELFF
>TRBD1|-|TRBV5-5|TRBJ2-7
TGTGCCAGCAGTTTAGACAGGGGGATCAACGAGCAGTACTTC
CASSLDRGINEQYF
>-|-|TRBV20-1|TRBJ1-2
TGCAGTGCTATTGAGGGGCACACCTTC
CSAIEGHTF
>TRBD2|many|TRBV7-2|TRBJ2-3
TGTGCCAGCAGCCAAACTAGCGGGAGGGCAGATACGCAGTATTTT
CASSQTSGRADTQYF
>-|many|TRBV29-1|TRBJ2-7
TGCAGCATTGAGACCGATATCTCCTACGAGCAGTACTTC
CSIETDISYEQYF
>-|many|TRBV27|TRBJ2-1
TGTGCCAGCAGGGGTCAGGGGCTTTCCTACAATGAGCAGTTCTTC
CASRGQGLSYNEQFF
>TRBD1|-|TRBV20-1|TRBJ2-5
TGCAGTGTTACGCAGGGGGCTTTGGGGACCCAGTACTTC
CSVTQGALGTQYF
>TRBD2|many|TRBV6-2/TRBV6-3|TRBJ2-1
TGTGCCAGCCTTTCGGAACTAGCGGGCAAAAATGAGCAGTTCTTC
CASLSELAGKNEQFF
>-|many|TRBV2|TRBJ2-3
TGTGCCAGCAGTGGAGAACTAGATCATACGCAGTATTTT
CASSGELDHTQYF
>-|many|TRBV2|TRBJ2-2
TGTGCCAGCTGGTCTACTTCGAACACCGGGGAGCTGTTTTTT
CASWSTSNTGELFF
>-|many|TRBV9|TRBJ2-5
TGTGCCAGCAGCGTAGTAGAGAAAGAGACCCAGTACTTC
CASSVVEKETQYF
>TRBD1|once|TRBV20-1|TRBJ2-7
TGCAGTGCTAGAGTGACAGGGGCCTACGAGCAGTACTTC
CSARVTGAYEQYF
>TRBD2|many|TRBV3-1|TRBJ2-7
TGTGCCAGCAGCCAGGAGCGGGGGGGCTACGAGCAGTACTTC
CASSQERGGYEQYF
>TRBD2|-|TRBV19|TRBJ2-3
TGTGCCAGTAGTACAAGGACTAGCGTCAGAGATACACAGTATTTT
CASSTRTSVRDTQYF
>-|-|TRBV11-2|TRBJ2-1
TGTGCCAGCAACCCACCGGGGGGCTCCCATGAGCAGTTCTTC
CASNPPGGSHEQFF
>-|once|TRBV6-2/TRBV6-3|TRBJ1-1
TGTGCCAGCAGTGGAGTTGGCAGGAACACTGAAGCTTTTTTT
CASSGVGRNTEAFF
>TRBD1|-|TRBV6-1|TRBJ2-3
TGTGCCAGACTCGTTCCCGGGACAGGGCCAAGGAGGAACACAGAAACGCAGTATTTT
CARLVPGTGPRRNTETQYF
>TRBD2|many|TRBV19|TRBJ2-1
TGTGCCAGTAGTATCATAGCGGGCTCCTACAATGAGCAGTTCTTC
CASSIIAGSYNEQFF
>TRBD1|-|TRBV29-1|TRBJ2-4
TGCAGCGTTGATAAACAGGGGGATGAGATTCAGTACTTC
CSVDKQGDEIQYF
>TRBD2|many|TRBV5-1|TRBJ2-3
TGCGCCAGCAGCTCTAGCGGGGGGATGGATACGCAGTATTTT
CASSSSGGMDTQYF
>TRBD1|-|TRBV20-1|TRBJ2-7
TGCAGTGCACGAGACGGGACAGGGGGTAACGGGCAGTACTTC
CSARDGTGGNGQYF
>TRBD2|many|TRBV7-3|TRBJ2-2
TGTGCCAGCAGCTCCGGGACTAGTGGTACCGGGGAGCTGTTTTTT
CASSSGTSGTGELFF
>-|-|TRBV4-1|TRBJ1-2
TGCGCCAGAAGCTTGTTCTTGGGGAATGGCTACACCTTC
CARSLFLGNGYTF
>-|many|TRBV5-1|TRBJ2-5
TGTGCCAGCAGTCTCTCTGGGGAGACCCAGTACTTC
CASSLSGETQYF
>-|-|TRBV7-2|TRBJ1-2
TGTGCCAGCAGCCAGAGTTTAGGGGAAACCTATGGCTACACCTTC
CASSQSLGETYGYTF
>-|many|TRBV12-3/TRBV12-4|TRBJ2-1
TGTGCCAGCAGTCCTGCAGGGTTGGGCGAGCAGTTCTTC
CASSPAGLGEQFF
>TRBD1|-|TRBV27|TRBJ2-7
TGTGCCAGCAGCCCCGCGGGACAGGGCCACGAGCAGTACTTC
CASSPAGQGHEQYF
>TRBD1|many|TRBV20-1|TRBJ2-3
TGCAGTGCAGGGACAGGGCGCGCAGATACGCAGTATTTT
CSAGTGRADTQYF
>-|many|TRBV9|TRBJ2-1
TGTGCCAGCAGCGTAGATTCGTGGTCTGGTCGATTCTTC
CASSVDSWSGRFF